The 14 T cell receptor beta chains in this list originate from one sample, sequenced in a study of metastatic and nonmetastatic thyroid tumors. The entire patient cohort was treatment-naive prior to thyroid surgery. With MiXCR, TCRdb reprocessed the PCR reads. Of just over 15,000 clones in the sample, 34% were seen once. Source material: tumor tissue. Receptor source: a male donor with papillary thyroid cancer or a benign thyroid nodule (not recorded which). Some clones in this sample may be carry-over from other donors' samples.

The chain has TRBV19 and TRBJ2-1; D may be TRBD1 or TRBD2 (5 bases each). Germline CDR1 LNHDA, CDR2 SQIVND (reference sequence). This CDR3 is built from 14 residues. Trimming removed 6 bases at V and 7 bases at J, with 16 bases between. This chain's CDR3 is CASRTGPSLNEQFF. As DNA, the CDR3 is TGTGCCAGTAGGACGGGACCATCTCTAAATGAGCAGTTCTTC.

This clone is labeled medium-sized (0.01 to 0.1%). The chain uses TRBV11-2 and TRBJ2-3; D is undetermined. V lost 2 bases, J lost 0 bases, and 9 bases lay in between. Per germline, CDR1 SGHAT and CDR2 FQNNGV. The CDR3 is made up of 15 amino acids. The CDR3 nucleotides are TGTGCCAGCAGCTTAACTTCGCTCAGCACAGATACGCAGTATTTT. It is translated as CASSLTSLSTDTQYF.

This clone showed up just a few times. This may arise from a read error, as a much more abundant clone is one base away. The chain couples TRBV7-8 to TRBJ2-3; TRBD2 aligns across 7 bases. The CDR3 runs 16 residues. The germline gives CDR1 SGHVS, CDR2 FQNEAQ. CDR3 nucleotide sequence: TGTGCCGGCAGCTTAGGCGGTAGCGGGTCCACAGATACGCAGTATTTT. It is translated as CAGSLGGSGSTDTQYF.

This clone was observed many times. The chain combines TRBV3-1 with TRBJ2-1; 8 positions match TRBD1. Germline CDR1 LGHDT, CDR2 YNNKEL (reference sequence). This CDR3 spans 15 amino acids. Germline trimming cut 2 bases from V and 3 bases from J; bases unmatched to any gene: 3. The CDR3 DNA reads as TGTGCCAGCAGCCAACAGGGGGCAAGCTACAATGAGCAGTTCTTC. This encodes CASSQQGASYNEQFF.

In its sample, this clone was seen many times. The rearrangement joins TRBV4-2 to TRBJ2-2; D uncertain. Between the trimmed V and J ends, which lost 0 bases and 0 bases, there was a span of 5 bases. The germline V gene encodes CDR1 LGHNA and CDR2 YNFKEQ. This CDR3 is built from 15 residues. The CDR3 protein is CASSQDGANTGELFF. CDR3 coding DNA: TGTGCCAGCAGCCAAGATGGCGCGAACACCGGGGAGCTGTTTTTT.

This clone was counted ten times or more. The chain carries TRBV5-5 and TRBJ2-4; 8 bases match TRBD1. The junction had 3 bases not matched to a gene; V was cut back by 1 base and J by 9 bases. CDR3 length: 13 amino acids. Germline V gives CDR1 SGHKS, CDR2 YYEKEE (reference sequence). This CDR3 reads CASSLQGAAIQYF. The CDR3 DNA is TGTGCCAGCAGCTTGCAGGGGGCAGCCATTCAGTACTTC.

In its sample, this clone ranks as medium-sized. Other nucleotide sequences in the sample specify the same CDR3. This CDR3 is CASRPRSGETREAFF. The CDR3 DNA sequence: TGCGCCAGCAGGCCCCGCAGTGGGGAAACACGAGAAGCTTTCTTT. The chain couples TRBV5-1 to TRBJ1-1; D ambiguous. The CDR3 runs to 15 residues. V was clipped by 5 bases and J by 8 bases, with 22 bases between them. Germline CDR1 SGHRS, CDR2 YFSETQ.

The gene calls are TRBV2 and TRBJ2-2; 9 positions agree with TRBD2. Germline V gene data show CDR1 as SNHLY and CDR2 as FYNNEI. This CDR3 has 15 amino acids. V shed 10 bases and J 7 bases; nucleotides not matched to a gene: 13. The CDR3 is CAISGLAGSVGELFF. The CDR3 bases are TGTGCCATTAGTGGGCTAGCGGGGTCGGTCGGGGAGCTGTTTTTT.

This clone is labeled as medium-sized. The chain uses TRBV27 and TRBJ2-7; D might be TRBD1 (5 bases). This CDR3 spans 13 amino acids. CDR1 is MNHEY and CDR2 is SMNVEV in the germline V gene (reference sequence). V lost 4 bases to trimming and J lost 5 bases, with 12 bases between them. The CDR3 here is CASSSRVLDEQYF. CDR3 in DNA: TGTGCCAGCAGTTCCAGGGTTCTCGACGAGCAGTACTTC.

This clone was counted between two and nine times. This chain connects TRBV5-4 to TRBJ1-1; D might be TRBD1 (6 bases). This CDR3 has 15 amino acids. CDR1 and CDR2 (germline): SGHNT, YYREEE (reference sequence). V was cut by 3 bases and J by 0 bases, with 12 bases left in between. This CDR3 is CASSYSQGMNTEAFF. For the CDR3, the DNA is TGTGCCAGCAGCTATTCACAGGGAATGAACACTGAAGCTTTCTTT.

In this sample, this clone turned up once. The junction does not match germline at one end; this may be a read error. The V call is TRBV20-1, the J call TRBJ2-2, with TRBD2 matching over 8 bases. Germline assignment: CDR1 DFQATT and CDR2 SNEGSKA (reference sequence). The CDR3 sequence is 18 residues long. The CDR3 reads CSANGIAGHRGYTGELSF. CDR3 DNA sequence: TGCAGTGCTAATGGAATAGCGGGGCACCGCGGGTACACCGGGGAGCTGTCTTTT.

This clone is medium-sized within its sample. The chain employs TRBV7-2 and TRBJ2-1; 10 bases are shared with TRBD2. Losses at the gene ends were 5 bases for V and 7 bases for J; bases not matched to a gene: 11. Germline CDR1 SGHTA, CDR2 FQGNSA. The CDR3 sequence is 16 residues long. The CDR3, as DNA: TGTGCCAGCAGCCGATCAGCTAGCGGGAGCTGGAATGAGCAGTTCTTC. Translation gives CASSRSASGSWNEQFF.

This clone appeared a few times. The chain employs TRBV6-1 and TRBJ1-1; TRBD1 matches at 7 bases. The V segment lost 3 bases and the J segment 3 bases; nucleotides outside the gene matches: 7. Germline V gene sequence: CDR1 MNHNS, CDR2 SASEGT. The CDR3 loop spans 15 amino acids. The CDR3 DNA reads TGTGCCAGCAGTGACCCCGGGACAGCCTACACTGAAGCTTTCTTT. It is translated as CASSDPGTAYTEAFF.

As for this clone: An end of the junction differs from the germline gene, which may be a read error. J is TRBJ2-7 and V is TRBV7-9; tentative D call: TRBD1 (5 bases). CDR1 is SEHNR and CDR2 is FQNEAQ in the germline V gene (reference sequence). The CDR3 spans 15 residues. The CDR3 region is CASRLGLGSGYEQYF. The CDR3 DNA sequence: TGTGCAAGCAGATTGGGGCTGGGCTCGGGCTACGAGCAGTACTTC.